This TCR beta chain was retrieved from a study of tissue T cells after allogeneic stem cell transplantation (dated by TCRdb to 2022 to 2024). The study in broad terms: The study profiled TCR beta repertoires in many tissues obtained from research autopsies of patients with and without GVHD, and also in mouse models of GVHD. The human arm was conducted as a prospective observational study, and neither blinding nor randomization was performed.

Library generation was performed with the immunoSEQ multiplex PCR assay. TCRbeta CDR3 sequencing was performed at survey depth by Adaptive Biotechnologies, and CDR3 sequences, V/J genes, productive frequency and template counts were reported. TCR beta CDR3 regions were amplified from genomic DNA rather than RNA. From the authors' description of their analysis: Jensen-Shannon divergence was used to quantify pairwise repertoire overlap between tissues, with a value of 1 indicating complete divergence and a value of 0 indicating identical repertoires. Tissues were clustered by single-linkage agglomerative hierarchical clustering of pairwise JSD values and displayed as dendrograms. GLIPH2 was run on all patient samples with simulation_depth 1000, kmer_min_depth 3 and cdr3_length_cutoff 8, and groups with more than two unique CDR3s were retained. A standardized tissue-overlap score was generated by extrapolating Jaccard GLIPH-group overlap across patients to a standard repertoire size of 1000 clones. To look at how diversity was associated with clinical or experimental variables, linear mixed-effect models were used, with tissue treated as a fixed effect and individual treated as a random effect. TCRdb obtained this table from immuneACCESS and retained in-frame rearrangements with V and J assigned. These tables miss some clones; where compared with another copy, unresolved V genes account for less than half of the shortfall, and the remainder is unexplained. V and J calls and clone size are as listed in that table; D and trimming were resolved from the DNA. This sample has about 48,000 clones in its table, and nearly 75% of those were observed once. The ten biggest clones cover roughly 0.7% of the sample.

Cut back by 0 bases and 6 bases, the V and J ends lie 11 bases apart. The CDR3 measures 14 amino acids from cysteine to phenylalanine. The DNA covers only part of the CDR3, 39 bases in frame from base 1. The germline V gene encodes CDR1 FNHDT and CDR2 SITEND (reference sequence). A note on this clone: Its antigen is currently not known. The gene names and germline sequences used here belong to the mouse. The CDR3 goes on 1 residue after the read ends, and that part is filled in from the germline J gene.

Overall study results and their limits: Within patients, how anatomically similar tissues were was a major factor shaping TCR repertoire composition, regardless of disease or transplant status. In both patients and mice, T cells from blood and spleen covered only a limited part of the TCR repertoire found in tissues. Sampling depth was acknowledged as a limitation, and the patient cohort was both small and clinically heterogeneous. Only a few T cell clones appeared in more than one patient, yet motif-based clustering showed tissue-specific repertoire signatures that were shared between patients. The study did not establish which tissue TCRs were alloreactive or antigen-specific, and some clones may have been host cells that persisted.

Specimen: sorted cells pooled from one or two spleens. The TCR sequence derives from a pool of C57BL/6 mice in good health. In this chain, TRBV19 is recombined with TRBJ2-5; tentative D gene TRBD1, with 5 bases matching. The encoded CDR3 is CASSIASGRDTQYF. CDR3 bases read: TGTGCCAGCAGTATAGCTTCAGGGAGGGACACCCAGTAC.